A selection of T cell receptor beta chains follows, all from one sample in a study of patients and donors after allogeneic stem cell transplantation. TCRdb re-called the RT-PCR reads with MiXCR, one entry per CDR3 protein. The repertoire holds roughly 200,000 distinct CDR3 sequences, around two fifths seen once, with around a tenth in the top ten. The specimen was blood, either unsorted or a sorted T cell fraction (not recorded which). The receptors come from a human donor who was either an allogeneic HSCT recipient or a stem cell or donor lymphocyte infusion donor (not recorded which). It is not recorded whose cells these are; they may come from a transplant donor. The CDR3 runs from the conserved cysteine through the conserved F or W. The D gene is left open where the match is weak. Only some rows state a clone size, as once, few, many or a class for expanded clones.

v_call,j_call,d_call,clone_size,cdr3_nt,cdr3_aa
TRBV20-1,TRBJ2-7,TRBD1,NA,TGCAGTGCTAGCGGAACAGGGGGCGGCGAGCAGTACTTC,CSASGTGGGEQYF
TRBV12-3/TRBV12-4,TRBJ1-2,NA,NA,TGTGCCAGCAGAGTAACAGGGACCTATGGCTACACCTTC,CASRVTGTYGYTF
TRBV4-2,TRBJ1-1,TRBD1,NA,TGTGCCAGCAGCCGCCGACAGGGTAAGACTGAAGCTTTCTTT,CASSRRQGKTEAFF
TRBV7-2,TRBJ1-1,TRBD1,NA,TGTGCCAGCAGCCTGGTGACAGGGAGGAAAGCTTTCTTT,CASSLVTGRKAFF
TRBV3-1,TRBJ1-5,NA,few,TGTGCCAGCAGCCAAGATCTGCCAGTAACTGGCCAGCCCCAGCATTTT,CASSQDLPVTGQPQHF
TRBV12-3/TRBV12-4,TRBJ2-5,TRBD1,NA,TGTGCCAGCAGTCCAGGGACAGTCCTAGGGACCCAGTACTTC,CASSPGTVLGTQYF
TRBV6-1,TRBJ1-1,NA,NA,TGTGCCAGCAGCGCACTTGGGACGGCCCAGGCTTTCTTT,CASSALGTAQAFF
TRBV4-1,TRBJ1-3,NA,NA,TGCGCCAGCAGCCAGGTTTTCCAGGGTTCTGGAAACACCATATATTTT,CASSQVFQGSGNTIYF
TRBV7-2,TRBJ1-5,NA,few,TGTGCCAGCAGCTTAGTAAACACTCCTAGCAATCAGCCCCAGCATTTT,CASSLVNTPSNQPQHF
TRBV7-8,TRBJ1-4,NA,NA,TGTGCCAGCAGCTTATTCCAGGCGTCGGAAAAACTGTTTTTT,CASSLFQASEKLFF
TRBV20-1,TRBJ1-2,NA,NA,TGCAGTGCGGTTTCGGTAAGCCGCGGCTACACCTTC,CSAVSVSRGYTF
TRBV28,TRBJ1-1,TRBD1,few,TGTGCCAGCAGATATAAGGACAGGGGGAACACTGAAGCTTTCTTT,CASRYKDRGNTEAFF
TRBV12-3/TRBV12-4,TRBJ1-2,TRBD1,few,TGTGCCAGCAGTCCCCTTGGGACAGGACCGACCTATGGCTACACCTTC,CASSPLGTGPTYGYTF
TRBV10-3,TRBJ2-7,TRBD1,NA,TGTGCCATCAGGACAGGGGAAAGTGAGCAGTACTTC,CAIRTGESEQYF
TRBV7-2,TRBJ2-5,NA,NA,TGTGCCAGCAGCTTAGCAGGGAAAGAGACCCAGTACTTC,CASSLAGKETQYF
TRBV5-1,TRBJ2-2,NA,NA,TGCGCCAGCAGCTTGGTACAGGGAACCGGGGAGCTGTTTTTT,CASSLVQGTGELFF
TRBV5-8,TRBJ1-1,NA,few,TGTGCCAGCAGCTTTGTAAGGAGAGAAGCTTTCTTT,CASSFVRREAFF
TRBV29-1,TRBJ1-2,TRBD1,NA,TGCAGCGTTGGGGGGACAGCTAACTATGGCTACACCTTC,CSVGGTANYGYTF
TRBV9,TRBJ2-5,NA,few,TGTGCCAGCAGCGTAGACACCGGGGAGACCCAGTACTTC,CASSVDTGETQYF
TRBV4-1,TRBJ1-5,NA,NA,TGCGCCAGCAGCTACAGGATTTATCAGCCCCAGCATTTT,CASSYRIYQPQHF
TRBV7-2,TRBJ1-4,NA,few,TGTGCCAGCAGGTACAGGAATGAAAAACTGTTTTTT,CASRYRNEKLFF
TRBV20-1,TRBJ1-2,NA,few,TGCAGTGCCATCGACAGGATATATGGCTACACCTTC,CSAIDRIYGYTF
TRBV12-3/TRBV12-4,TRBJ1-5,NA,NA,TGTGCCAGCAGCCTAGGGTTTGGGGTGACCGGGTCCCAGCATTTT,CASSLGFGVTGSQHF
TRBV4-1,TRBJ1-4,TRBD1,few,TGCGCCAGCAGCCAAGATAACGGACAGGGGGGTAATGAAAAACTGTTTTTT,CASSQDNGQGGNEKLFF
TRBV4-3,TRBJ1-1,NA,few,TGCGCCAGCAGGGGGGACCGATTGAACACTGAAGCTTTCTTT,CASRGDRLNTEAFF
TRBV24-1,TRBJ2-1,NA,NA,TGTGCCACCAGTGATCCGGCCCAATCCTACAATGAGCAGTTCTTC,CATSDPAQSYNEQFF
TRBV29-1,TRBJ1-5,NA,few,TGCAGCTTTACCGTAGGTGGTAGCAATCAGCCCCAGCATTTT,CSFTVGGSNQPQHF
TRBV13,TRBJ2-7,TRBD1,few,TGTGCCAGCAGCTACAGACAGGGGGCGAACTACGAGCAGTACTTC,CASSYRQGANYEQYF
TRBV15,TRBJ2-1,NA,NA,TGTGCCACCAGCAGAGGGGGGAATGAGCAGTTCTTC,CATSRGGNEQFF
TRBV27,TRBJ2-5,NA,NA,TGTGCCAGCAGTTTATCGACACCACAAGAGACCCAGTACTTC,CASSLSTPQETQYF
TRBV5-1,TRBJ1-1,TRBD1,NA,TGCGCCAGCAGCGGGACAGGGGTAAACACTGAAGCTTTCTTT,CASSGTGVNTEAFF
TRBV7-9,TRBJ1-2,NA,once,TGTGCCAGCAGCTACCCAGACAGTGGCTATGGCTACACCTTC,CASSYPDSGYGYTF
TRBV10-3,TRBJ1-1,NA,NA,TGTGCCATCAGTGAGGTCCCGAACACTGAAGCTTTCTTT,CAISEVPNTEAFF
TRBV12-3/TRBV12-4,TRBJ1-3,NA,few,TGTGCCAGCACCTCGGGGGGCGCCTCTGGAAACACCATATATTTT,CASTSGGASGNTIYF
TRBV28,TRBJ1-1,TRBD1,NA,TGTGCCAGCGTACTGAGGGGGCAAGCTTTCTTT,CASVLRGQAFF
TRBV12-3/TRBV12-4,TRBJ1-2,TRBD1,NA,TGTGCCAGCACCGACAGGGCGGATGGCTACACCTTC,CASTDRADGYTF
TRBV6-5,TRBJ2-2,TRBD2,NA,TGTGCCAGCAGTTACACAACTAGCGCCGGGGAGCTGTTTTTT,CASSYTTSAGELFF
TRBV27,TRBJ1-2,NA,NA,TGTGCCAGCAGTTTCCGATCCCAGGGTACCTATGGCTACACCTTC,CASSFRSQGTYGYTF
TRBV5-1,TRBJ1-2,NA,few,TGCGCCAGCAGCTTTGAATCAGCGGTCTATGGCTACACCTTC,CASSFESAVYGYTF
TRBV4-3,TRBJ1-3,NA,few,TGCGCCAGCAGCCAAGATCACAGCGAAATTGGAAACACCATATATTTT,CASSQDHSEIGNTIYF